Listed here are 21 T cell receptor beta chains from one sample, sequenced in a study of graft-versus-host responses after intestinal transplantation. Their specific antigens are unknown. The repertoire was sequenced with immunoSEQ multiplex PCR; TCRdb's copy has only in-frame clones and lacks some. The sample holds more than 65,000 clones; approximately 88% are singletons and the top ten take roughly 0.37%. The sample was unstimulated CD4+ T cells sorted from spleen or lymph node cells, taken before intestinal transplant. Receptors originate from a human donor who received an intestinal transplant.

V usage is TRBV29-1 and J usage is TRBJ1-1, with TRBD1 matching 8 bases. The CDR3 is made up of 14 amino acids. CDR1 is SQVTM and CDR2 is ANQGSEA in the germline V gene. V shed 7 bases and J 4 bases; nucleotides not matched to a gene: 11. Written as DNA, the CDR3 is TGCAGCGCTGGGGGGCTTACAGGGGGCACTGAAGCTTTCTTT. Its translation: CSAGGLTGGTEAFF.

The chain combines TRBV27 with TRBJ2-1; 10 positions match TRBD1. CDR1 is MNHEY, CDR2 SMNVEV, per germline (reference sequence). The CDR3 is made up of 21 amino acids. Trimming removed 3 bases from V and 0 bases from J; junction bases left unmatched: 17. In DNA form, the CDR3 reads TGTGCCAGCAGTTTTCTAAGTCGGGGACAGGGGACCTCGAGCTCCTACAATGAGCAGTTCTTC. This encodes CASSFLSRGQGTSSSYNEQFF.

The J gene is TRBJ1-5, the V gene TRBV30; the D gene is possibly TRBD1 (5 bases). Germline values: CDR1 GTSNPN, CDR2 SVGIG (reference sequence). This CDR3 comprises 13 residues. CDR3 bases: TGTGCTTATAGCGGGGCGCCCCATCAGCCCCAGCATTTT. Translated, it gives CAYSGAPHQPQHF.

The chain uses TRBV7-3 and TRBJ2-1; D perhaps matches TRBD2 (5 bases). The CDR3 extends over 15 amino acids. Trimming cost V 3 bases and J 1 base, with 10 bases left between them. Looked up from germline, CDR1 is SGHTA and CDR2 is FQGTGA. The CDR3 loop reads CASSFRELSYNEQFF. The CDR3 DNA sequence: TGTGCCAGCAGCTTTAGGGAGCTATCCTACAATGAGCAGTTCTTC.

The chain carries TRBV2 and TRBJ1-2, with D possibly matching TRBD1 (5 bases). The CDR3 contains 13 residues. Germline V gene data show CDR1 as SNHLY and CDR2 as FYNNEI. The V and J ends lost 8 bases and 3 bases respectively, with 13 bases between them. Here the CDR3 DNA reads TGTGCCAGCCGGGGAGGGGCTGACTATGGCTACACCTTC. Its protein is CASRGGADYGYTF.

The chain is built from TRBV5-1 and TRBJ2-3; 9 bases fit TRBD2. Germline V gives CDR1 SGHRS, CDR2 YFSETQ. The CDR3 runs 15 residues. Trimming removed 0 bases from V and 4 bases from J; junction bases left unmatched: 3. Here the CDR3 reads CASSLEAGGADTQYF. DNA for the CDR3: TGCGCCAGCAGCTTGGAAGCGGGGGGCGCAGATACGCAGTATTTT.

This sequence joins TRBV19 and TRBJ1-5, with 10 bases matching TRBD1. CDR1 LNHDA and CDR2 SQIVND come from the germline V gene (reference sequence). With 8 bases clipped from V and 0 bases from J, the junction kept 13 bases outside the gene matches. The CDR3 runs 18 residues. Here the CDR3 DNA reads TGTGCCAGTTCCTTTGGGGGACAGGGGTTATATAGCAATCAGCCCCAGCATTTT. The encoded protein is CASSFGGQGLYSNQPQHF.

The sample holds one count of this clone. The chain recombines TRBV5-1 with TRBJ1-6; 7 bases align to TRBD1. The germline V gene encodes CDR1 SGHRS and CDR2 YFSETQ. The length of the CDR3 is 15 residues. The V gene end was trimmed by 0 bases and the J gene end by 9 bases; junction bases not matched to a gene: 6. The CDR3 DNA sequence: TGCGCCAGCAGCTTGGGACAGGGCCCGGGTTCACCCCTCCACTTT. It codes for CASSLGQGPGSPLHF. Looking up the rest from reference TRBV5-1 and TRBJ1-6 gives the full variable domain: KAGVTQTPRYLIKTRGQQVTLSCSPISGHRSVSWYQQTPGQGLQFLFEYFSETQRNKGNFPGRFSGRQFSNSRSEMNVSTLELGDSALYLCASSLGQGPGSPLHFGNGTRLTVT.

The rearrangement joins TRBV11-2 to TRBJ2-7; D gene unclear. Germline V gene lookup returns CDR1 SGHAT and CDR2 FQNNGV. Between the trimmed V and J ends, which lost 7 bases and 7 bases, there was a span of 20 bases. This CDR3 spans 14 amino acids. The CDR3 DNA is TGTGCCAGCACTCCCTCTGACGGTCTAGGTGAGCAGTACTTC. Amino acids: CASTPSDGLGEQYF.

The chain has TRBV11-2 and TRBJ1-1; D might be TRBD1 (5 bases). Per germline, CDR1 SGHAT and CDR2 FQNNGV. CDR3 length: 15 amino acids. Trimming cost V 6 bases and J 0 bases, with 14 bases left between them. In nucleotides, the CDR3 is TGTGCCAGCAGGTTATCGGGGGGAGTGAACACTGAAGCTTTCTTT. Translating it yields CASRLSGGVNTEAFF.

The J gene is TRBJ2-3, the V gene TRBV5-1; weak D call: TRBD2 (7 bases). The length of the CDR3 is 14 residues. The germline V and J ends were trimmed by 0 bases and 6 bases, with 11 bases remaining between them. Germline V gene lookup returns CDR1 SGHRS and CDR2 YFSETQ. The CDR3: CASSLGRGRDTQYF. For the CDR3, the DNA is TGCGCCAGCAGCTTGGGGCGGGGGCGCGATACGCAGTATTTT.

The genes are TRBV5-6 and TRBJ1-1, with 8 bases that match TRBD1. CDR1 and CDR2 (germline): SGHDT, YYEEEE. CDR3 length: 12 amino acids. Losses at the gene ends were 4 bases for V and 6 bases for J; bases not matched to a gene: 2. CDR3 region: CASSKTGAEAFF. CDR3 DNA: TGTGCCAGCAGCAAGACAGGGGCTGAAGCTTTCTTT.

The chain carries TRBV7-2 and TRBJ2-7; D may be TRBD2 (5 bases). Per germline, CDR1 SGHTA and CDR2 FQGNSA. Trimming left V 5 bases short and J 5 bases short, with 10 bases between. The CDR3 is 12 residues long. CDR3 DNA sequence: TGTGCCAGCAGCCTCGGAGGAGACGAGCAGTACTTC. Residues: CASSLGGDEQYF. The full variable domain, rest sourced from reference TRBV7-2 and TRBJ2-7, is GAGVSQSPSNKVTEKGKDVELRCDPISGHTALYWYRQSLGQGLEFLIYFQGNSAPDKSGLPSDRFSAERTGGSVSTLTIQRTQQEDSAVYLCASSLGGDEQYFGPGTRLTVT.

The chain has TRBV10-2 and TRBJ1-5; the match to TRBD1 covers 7 bases. The junction had 6 bases not matched to a gene; V was cut back by 10 bases and J by 3 bases. Germline V gene sequence: CDR1 WSHSY, CDR2 SAAADI. The CDR3 runs 13 residues. CDR3 region: CATTGQFNQPQHF. CDR3 nucleotides: TGCGCCACTACGGGACAGTTCAATCAGCCCCAGCATTTT.

The chain combines TRBV29-1 with TRBJ1-1; 11 nucleotides agree with TRBD1. After removal of 5 bases from V and 0 bases from J, the junction contained 5 bases not matched to a gene. Germline CDR1 reads SQVTM; CDR2 reads ANQGSEA. The CDR3 consists of 15 residues. As DNA, the CDR3 is TGCAGCGTTCGGACAGGGGGCCCGATGAACACTGAAGCTTTCTTT. Protein sequence: CSVRTGGPMNTEAFF.

The chain is built from TRBV6-5 and TRBJ2-1; TRBD2 aligns across 15 bases. The trim removed 4 bases at V and 10 bases at J, leaving 5 bases unmatched. The CDR3 length is 15 residues. Germline V lookup: CDR1 MNHEY, CDR2 SVGAGI. The DNA for the CDR3 is TGTGCCAGCAGTTCCGGGACTAGCGGGAGGTACGAGCAGTTCTTC. This codes for CASSSGTSGRYEQFF.

The chain joins TRBV29-1 to TRBJ2-1; 10 nucleotides line up with TRBD1. The CDR3 is 14 amino acids. CDR1 is SQVTM, CDR2 ANQGSEA, per germline. V shed 7 bases, J shed 2 bases, and the junction held 5 bases outside the gene matches. CDR3 residues: CSAWTGGTYNEQFF. In DNA form, the CDR3 reads TGCAGCGCCTGGACAGGGGGTACCTACAATGAGCAGTTCTTC.

The CDR3 sequence is CASSPSHQGEQYF. The CDR3 nucleotides are TGTGCCAGCAGCCCAAGTCATCAGGGCGAGCAGTACTTC. The chain uses TRBV7-4 and TRBJ2-7, with D perhaps TRBD1 (5 bases). This CDR3 has 13 residues. Trimming took off 5 bases at V and 6 bases at J, with 14 bases between the two ends. The germline CDR1 and CDR2 sequences are SGHVT and SQSDAQ.

V gene TRBV6-1 combines with J gene TRBJ2-1; TRBD2 matches at 10 bases. This CDR3 contains 13 residues. Germline V gives CDR1 MNHNS, CDR2 SASEGT. Unmatched junction bases numbered 0, after V lost 8 bases and J lost 2 bases. CDR3 nucleotides: TGTGCCAGCGGACTAGCGGCCTACAATGAGCAGTTCTTC. It encodes CASGLAAYNEQFF.

J is TRBJ1-5 and V is TRBV11-2, with D possibly being TRBD1 (5 bases). Germline V gene lookup returns CDR1 SGHAT and CDR2 FQNNGV. CDR3 length: 14 amino acids. The V end lost 5 bases, the J end lost 2 bases, and 10 bases lay between the germline ends. CDR3 amino acids: CASSPDSGNQPQHF. CDR3 coding DNA: TGTGCCAGCAGCCCCGACAGTGGCAATCAGCCCCAGCATTTT. Combining the CDR3 with reference TRBV11-2 and TRBJ1-5 gives the whole variable domain EAGVAQSPRYKIIEKRQSVAFWCNPISGHATLYWYQQILGQGPKLLIQFQNNGVVDDSQLPKDRFSAERLKGVDSTLKIQPAKLEDSAVYLCASSPDSGNQPQHFGDGTRLSIL.

This rearrangement joins TRBV27 to TRBJ2-7, with a tentative D call TRBD1 (6 bases). This CDR3 has 16 residues. In germline, CDR1 is MNHEY, CDR2 SMNVEV (reference sequence). Trimming removed 3 bases at V and 1 base at J, with 16 bases between. CDR3 loop: CASSFQSPQGSYEQYF. In nucleotides, the CDR3 is TGTGCCAGCAGTTTTCAGAGCCCGCAGGGGTCCTACGAGCAGTACTTC.